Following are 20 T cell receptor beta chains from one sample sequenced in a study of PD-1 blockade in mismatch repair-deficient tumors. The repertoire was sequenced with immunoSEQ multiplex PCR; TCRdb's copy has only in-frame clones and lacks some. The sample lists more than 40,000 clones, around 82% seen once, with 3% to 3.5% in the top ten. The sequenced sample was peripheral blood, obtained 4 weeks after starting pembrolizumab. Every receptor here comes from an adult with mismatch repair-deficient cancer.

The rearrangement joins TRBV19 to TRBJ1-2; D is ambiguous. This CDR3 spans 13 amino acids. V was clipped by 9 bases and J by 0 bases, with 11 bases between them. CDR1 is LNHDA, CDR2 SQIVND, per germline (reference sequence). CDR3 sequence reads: CARIYLSNYGYTF. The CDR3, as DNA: TGTGCCAGAATATACCTCTCTAACTATGGCTACACCTTC.

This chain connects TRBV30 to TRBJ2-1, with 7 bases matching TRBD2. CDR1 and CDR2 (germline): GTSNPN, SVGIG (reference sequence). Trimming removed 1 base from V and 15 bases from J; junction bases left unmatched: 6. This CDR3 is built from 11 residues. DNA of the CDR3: TGTGCCTGGAGTGCCCAGCGGGGACGGTTCTTC. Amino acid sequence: CAWSAQRGRFF.

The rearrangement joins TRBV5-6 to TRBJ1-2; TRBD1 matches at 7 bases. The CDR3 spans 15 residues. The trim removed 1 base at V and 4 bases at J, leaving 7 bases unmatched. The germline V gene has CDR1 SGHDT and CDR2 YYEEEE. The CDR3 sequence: CASSLRQGPFYGYTF. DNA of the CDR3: TGTGCCAGCAGCTTGCGACAGGGTCCTTTCTATGGCTACACCTTC.

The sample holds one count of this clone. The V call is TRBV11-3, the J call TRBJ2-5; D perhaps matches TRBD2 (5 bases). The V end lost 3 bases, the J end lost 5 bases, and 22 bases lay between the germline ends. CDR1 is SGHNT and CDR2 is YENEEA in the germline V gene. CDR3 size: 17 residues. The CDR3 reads CASSFSTDSYPTETQYF. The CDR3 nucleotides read TGTGCCAGCAGCTTTAGTACGGACTCATATCCCACTGAGACCCAGTACTTC.

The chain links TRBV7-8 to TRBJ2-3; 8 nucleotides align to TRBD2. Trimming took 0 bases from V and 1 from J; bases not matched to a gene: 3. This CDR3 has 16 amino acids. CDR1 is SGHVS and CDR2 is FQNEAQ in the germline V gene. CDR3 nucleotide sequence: TGTGCCAGCAGCTTAGCCTTGCGGGAGGGCACAGATACGCAGTATTTT. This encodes CASSLALREGTDTQYF. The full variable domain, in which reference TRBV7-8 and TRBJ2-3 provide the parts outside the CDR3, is GAGVSQSPRYKVAKRGQDVALRCDPISGHVSLFWYQQALGQGPEFLTYFQNEAQLDKSGLPSDRFFAERPEGSVSTLKIQRTQQEDSAVYLCASSLALREGTDTQYFGPGTRLTVL.

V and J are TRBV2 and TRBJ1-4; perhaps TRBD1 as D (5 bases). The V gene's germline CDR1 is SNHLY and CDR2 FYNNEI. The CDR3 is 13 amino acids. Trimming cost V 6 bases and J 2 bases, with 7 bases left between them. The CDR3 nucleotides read TGTGCCAGCAGCAGGGACACTAATGAAAAACTGTTTTTT. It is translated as CASSRDTNEKLFF.

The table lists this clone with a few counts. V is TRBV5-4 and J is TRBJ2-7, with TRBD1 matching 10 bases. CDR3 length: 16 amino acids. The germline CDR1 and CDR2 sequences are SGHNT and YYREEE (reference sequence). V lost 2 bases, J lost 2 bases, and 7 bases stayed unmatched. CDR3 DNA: TGTGCCAGCAGCTTCTCCCCGGGACAGGGGACCTACGAGCAGTACTTC. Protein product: CASSFSPGQGTYEQYF.

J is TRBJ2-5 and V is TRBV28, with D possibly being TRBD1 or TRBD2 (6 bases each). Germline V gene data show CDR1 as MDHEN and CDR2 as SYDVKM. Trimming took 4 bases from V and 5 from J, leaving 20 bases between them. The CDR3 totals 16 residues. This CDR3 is CASSWLRRGAGETQYF. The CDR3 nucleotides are TGTGCCAGCAGTTGGCTTAGGAGGGGGGCGGGGGAGACCCAGTACTTC.

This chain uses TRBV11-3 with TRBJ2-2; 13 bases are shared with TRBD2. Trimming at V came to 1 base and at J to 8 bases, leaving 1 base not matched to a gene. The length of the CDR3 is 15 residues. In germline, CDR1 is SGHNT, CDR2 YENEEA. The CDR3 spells CASSLGLAGGGELFF. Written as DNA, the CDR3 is TGTGCCAGCAGCTTAGGACTAGCGGGAGGAGGGGAGCTGTTTTTT.

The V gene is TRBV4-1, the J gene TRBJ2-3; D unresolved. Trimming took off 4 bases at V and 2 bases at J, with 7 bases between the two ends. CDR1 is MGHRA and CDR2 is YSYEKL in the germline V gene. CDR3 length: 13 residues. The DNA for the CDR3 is TGCGCCAGCAGCCCAGACGTCACAGATACGCAGTATTTT. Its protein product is CASSPDVTDTQYF.

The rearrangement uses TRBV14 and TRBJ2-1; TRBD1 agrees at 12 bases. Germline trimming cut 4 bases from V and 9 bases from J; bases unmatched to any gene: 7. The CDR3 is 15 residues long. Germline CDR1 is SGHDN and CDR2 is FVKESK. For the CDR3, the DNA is TGTGCCAGCAGCCCCCGAGGGACAGGGGGCCTTGAGCAGTTCTTC. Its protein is CASSPRGTGGLEQFF. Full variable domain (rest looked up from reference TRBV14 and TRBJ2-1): EAGVTQFPSHSVIEKGQTVTLRCDPISGHDNLYWYRRVMGKEIKFLLHFVKESKQDESGMPNNRFLAERTGGTYSTLKVQPAELEDSGVYFCASSPRGTGGLEQFFGPGTRLTVL.

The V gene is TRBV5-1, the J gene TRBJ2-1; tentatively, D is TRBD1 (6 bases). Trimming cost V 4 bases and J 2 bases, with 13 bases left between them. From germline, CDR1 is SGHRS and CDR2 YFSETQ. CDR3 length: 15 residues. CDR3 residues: CASSRVQGAYNEQFF. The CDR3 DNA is TGCGCCAGCAGCCGAGTACAGGGCGCCTACAATGAGCAGTTCTTC.

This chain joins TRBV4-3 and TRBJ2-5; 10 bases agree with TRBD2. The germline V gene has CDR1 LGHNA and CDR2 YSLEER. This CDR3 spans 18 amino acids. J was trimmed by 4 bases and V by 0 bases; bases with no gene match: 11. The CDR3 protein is CASSQDGASGRSGETQYF. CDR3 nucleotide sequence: TGCGCCAGCAGCCAAGATGGGGCTAGCGGGAGATCGGGAGAGACCCAGTACTTC.

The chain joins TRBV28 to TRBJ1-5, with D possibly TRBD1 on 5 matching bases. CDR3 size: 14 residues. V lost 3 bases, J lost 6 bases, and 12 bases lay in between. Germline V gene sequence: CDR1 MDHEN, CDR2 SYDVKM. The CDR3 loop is CASSFRGVTQPQHF. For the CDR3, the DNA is TGTGCCAGCAGTTTTAGGGGCGTTACTCAGCCCCAGCATTTT. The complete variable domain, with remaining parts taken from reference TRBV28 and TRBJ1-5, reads DVKVTQSSRYLVKRTGEKVFLECVQDMDHENMFWYRQDPGLGLRLIYFSYDVKMKEKGDIPEGYSVSREKKERFSLILESASTNQTSMYLCASSFRGVTQPQHFGDGTRLSIL.

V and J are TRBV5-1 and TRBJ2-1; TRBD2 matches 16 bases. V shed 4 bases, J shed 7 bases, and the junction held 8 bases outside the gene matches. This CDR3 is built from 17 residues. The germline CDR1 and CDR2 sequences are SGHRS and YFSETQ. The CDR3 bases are TGCGCCAGCAGCCCCGGGACTAGCGGGAGGGCCGGGAATGAGCAGTTCTTC. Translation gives CASSPGTSGRAGNEQFF.

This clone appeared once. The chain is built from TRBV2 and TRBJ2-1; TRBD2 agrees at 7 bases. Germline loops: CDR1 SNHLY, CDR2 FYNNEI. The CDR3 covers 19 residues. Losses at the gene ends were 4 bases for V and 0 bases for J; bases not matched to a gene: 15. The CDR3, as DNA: TGTGCCAGCAGTGGGGAGGGGCGGGGACTTCCGAGCTCCTACAATGAGCAGTTCTTC. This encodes CASSGEGRGLPSSYNEQFF.

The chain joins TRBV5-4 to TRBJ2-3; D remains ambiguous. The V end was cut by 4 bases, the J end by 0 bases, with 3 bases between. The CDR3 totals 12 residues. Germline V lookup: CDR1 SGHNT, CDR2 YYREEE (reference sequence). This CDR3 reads CASSLSTDTQYF. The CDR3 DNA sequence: TGTGCCAGCAGCCTAAGCACAGATACGCAGTATTTT.

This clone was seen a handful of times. The CDR3 is CASSYSGEGAFF. The CDR3, as DNA: TGTGCCAGCAGTTACTCGGGGGAAGGGGCTTTCTTT. J is TRBJ1-1 and V is TRBV6-5; a weak D match, TRBD1 (5 bases). The V gene lost 0 bases and the J gene lost 11 bases, with 10 bases spanning the gap. The germline CDR1 and CDR2 sequences are MNHEY and SVGAGI. The CDR3 length is 12 residues.

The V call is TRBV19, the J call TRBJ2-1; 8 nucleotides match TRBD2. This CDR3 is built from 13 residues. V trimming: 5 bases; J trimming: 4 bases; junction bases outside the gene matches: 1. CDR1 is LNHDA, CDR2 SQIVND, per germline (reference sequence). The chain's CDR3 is CASSLAGYNEQFF. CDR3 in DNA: TGTGCCAGTAGTCTAGCGGGTTACAATGAGCAGTTCTTC. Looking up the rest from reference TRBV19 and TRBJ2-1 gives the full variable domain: DGGITQSPKYLFRKEGQNVTLSCEQNLNHDAMYWYRQDPGQGLRLIYYSQIVNDFQKGDIAEGYSVSREKKESFPLTVTSAQKNPTAFYLCASSLAGYNEQFFGPGTRLTVL.

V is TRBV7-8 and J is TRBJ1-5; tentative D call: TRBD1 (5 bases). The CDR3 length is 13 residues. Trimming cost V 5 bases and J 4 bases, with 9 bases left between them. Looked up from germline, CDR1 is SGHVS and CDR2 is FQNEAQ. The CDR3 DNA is TGTGCCAGCAGCCCCAGGGAAAATCAGCCCCAGCATTTT. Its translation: CASSPRENQPQHF.